This TCR beta chain comes out of a study of T cell responses to AZD1222 COVID-19 vaccine. Study-level points and caveats: Spike as a whole was targeted by vaccine-associated CD4 TCRs, dominant at 160-218 and 743-854. White British ancestry dominated among donors, who included more females, and clonal diversity was possibly underestimated. Close to half of spike-specific TCRs reportedly recognize unmutated variant regions.

This CDR3 is 14 amino acids long. Trimming stripped 0 bases from V and 1 base from J, with 7 bases between. Germline V gives CDR1 SGDLS, CDR2 YYNGEE. Second doses at about 4 or about 12 weeks were pooled. Clones were sequenced by immunoSEQ multiplex PCR, and TCRdb holds only the in-frame ones, with some missing. Among tens of thousands of clones, around 83% were seen once, and the ten largest hold about 6%. About this clone itself: The antigen is undetermined.

The rearrangement joins TRBV9 to TRBJ1-1, with D uncertain. This TCR was recovered from an adult who received the AZD1222 COVID-19 vaccine. Here the sequenced sample was peripheral blood, taken 28 days after the second AZD1222 dose. CDR3 residues: CASSVAAGNTEAFF. The CDR3 coding sequence is TGTGCCAGCAGCGTAGCGGCGGGGAACACTGAAGCTTTCTTT.